This T cell receptor (beta chain) was recorded in a study of blood T cell repertoires in COVID-19. Source study methods: Estimates of nucleated cell counts were drawn from the amplification of reference gene primers. Measured with immunoSEQ multiplex PCR; TCRdb has only the in-frame clones, and not every one. V, J and clone size are taken as reported in that table, and D and trimming were inferred from the DNA itself. The data show a few hundred thousand clones, about 87% seen once. V lost 3 bases to trimming and J lost 5 bases, with 13 bases between them. This CDR3 is built from 14 residues. Germline V gene lookup returns CDR1 MNHEY and CDR2 SMNVEV (reference sequence).

The V and J genes are TRBV27 and TRBJ1-1; D might be TRBD1 (5 bases). The sample consisted of peripheral blood. The sequence was obtained from a woman in her thirties with COVID-19, enrolled during active disease. The CDR3 spells CASSLFGGLTEAFF. The DNA for the CDR3 is TGTGCCAGCAGTTTGTTCGGGGGGTTGACTGAAGCTTTCTTT.